Ten or more counts support the clone carrying this T cell receptor beta chain. This entry is derived from a study of neurological immune-mediated disorders. The making of cDNA relied on 5'RACE with 10-nucleotide random UMIs. TCRdb fed the 5' RACE reads into MiXCR, producing one record per CDR3 protein. The sample lists 40,000 to 45,000 distinct CDR3 sequences; over 9.5% were seen once. The CDR3 covers 17 residues. V lost 6 bases and J lost 4; bases outside the gene matches: 10. Germline CDR1 and CDR2: MDHEN and SYDVKM. The source of this sequence is a female donor in good health. V gene TRBV28 combines with J gene TRBJ2-2; 11 bases line up with TRBD1. The sequenced material came from PBMCs. DNA of the CDR3: TGTGCCAGCAGGTCGATAGAGGGACAGGGGGGCACCGGGGAGCTGTTTTTT. Amino acids: CASRSIEGQGGTGELFF.